Listed below are T cell receptor beta chains from one sample, sequenced in a study of vaccination and CD4 T cells after COVID-19. These receptors lack a known antigen. TCRdb analysed the PCR reads with MiXCR anew, one entry per CDR3 protein. This table holds tens of thousands of distinct CDR3 sequences, 66% found once. Material: CD4+ T cells from blood, cultured in vitro. All receptors come from a human donor who had recovered from COVID-19. Each CDR3 is given with its conserved first and last residue. D genes are given only for firm matches. Size tells how often a clone was seen (once, few, many) or the class of an expanded clone, and some rows leave it out.

j_call	d_call	clone_size	v_call	cdr3_aa	cdr3_nt
TRBJ1-1	TRBD1	NA	TRBV7-3	CASSDRVGFEAFF	TGTGCCAGCAGCGACAGGGTCGGTTTTGAAGCTTTCTTT
TRBJ2-5	TRBD1	NA	TRBV19	CASSMTGVQETQYF	TGTGCCAGTAGTATGACAGGGGTACAAGAGACCCAGTACTTC
TRBJ1-2	NA	NA	TRBV30	CAWSPDRNYGYTF	TGTGCCTGGAGTCCAGACCGAAACTATGGCTACACCTTC
TRBJ1-5	NA	NA	TRBV5-1	CASSLDGGPQPQHF	TGCGCCAGCAGCTTGGACGGGGGTCCTCAGCCCCAGCATTTT
TRBJ1-6	NA	NA	TRBV7-2	CASSFQQNSPLHF	TGTGCCAGCAGCTTCCAACAGAATTCACCCCTCCACTTT
TRBJ1-2	TRBD1	NA	TRBV7-2	CASSLGTVLFNYGYTF	TGTGCCAGCAGCCTGGGGACAGTACTGTTTAACTATGGCTACACCTTC
TRBJ1-5	NA	NA	TRBV19	CASRRGGFNQPQHF	TGTGCCAGTAGACGAGGGGGGTTCAATCAGCCCCAGCATTTT
TRBJ1-1	NA	NA	TRBV5-1	CASSLALGSGEAFF	TGCGCCAGCAGCTTGGCCCTAGGGTCTGGTGAAGCTTTCTTT
TRBJ1-2	TRBD1	NA	TRBV18	CASSPPGARQGSGYTF	TGTGCCAGCTCACCACCGGGGGCCAGACAGGGTAGCGGCTACACCTTC
TRBJ1-2	TRBD1	NA	TRBV28	CASSLQGAGGYTF	TGTGCCAGCAGTTTACAGGGGGCGGGGGGCTACACCTTC
TRBJ2-1	NA	NA	TRBV7-6	CASSRLSWGNEQFF	TGTGCCAGCAGCAGGCTTTCGTGGGGGAATGAGCAGTTCTTC
TRBJ2-5	TRBD1	NA	TRBV11-3	CASDPGQQETQYF	TGTGCCAGCGACCCGGGACAGCAAGAGACCCAGTACTTC
TRBJ1-6	NA	NA	TRBV6-1	CASSPSPRGRGSPLHF	TGTGCCAGCTCTCCTAGCCCTCGGGGAAGAGGTTCACCCCTCCACTTT
TRBJ1-5	NA	NA	TRBV28	CASRRVEYGNQPQHF	TGTGCCAGCAGGCGGGTCGAATATGGCAATCAGCCCCAGCATTTT
TRBJ2-7	NA	NA	TRBV11-3	CASRLQAREEQYF	TGTGCCAGCAGGTTACAGGCACGGGAGGAGCAGTACTTC
TRBJ2-1	TRBD2	few	TRBV20-1	CSARVGTSQFF	TGCAGTGCTAGAGTGGGGACTAGTCAATTCTTC
TRBJ1-3	NA	NA	TRBV7-2	CASSLDEGNTIYF	TGTGCCAGCAGCCTTGACGAAGGAAACACCATATATTTT
TRBJ1-5	TRBD1	once	TRBV27	CASSSSLGQGVKQPQHF	TGTGCCAGCAGTTCCTCCCTCGGACAGGGGGTAAAGCAGCCCCAGCATTTT
TRBJ2-7	NA	NA	TRBV5-5	CASSLAVQGYEQYF	TGTGCCAGCAGCTTGGCCGTCCAAGGCTACGAGCAGTACTTC
TRBJ1-6	NA	few	TRBV6-1	CASSEAWNSPLHF	TGTGCCAGCAGTGAAGCGTGGAATTCACCCCTCCACTTT
TRBJ1-5	TRBD1	NA	TRBV20-1	CSAAGGGGNQPQHF	TGCAGTGCTGCAGGGGGTGGTGGCAATCAGCCCCAGCATTTT
TRBJ1-2	NA	few	TRBV20-1	CSAFNYGYTF	TGCAGTGCATTTAACTATGGCTACACCTTC
TRBJ1-6	NA	few	TRBV20-1	CSARRNLGSPLHF	TGCAGTGCCCGAAGGAACTTGGGTTCACCCCTCCACTTT
TRBJ1-1	NA	few	TRBV7-2	CASSLAVANTEAFF	TGTGCCAGCAGCTTAGCGGTAGCGAACACTGAAGCTTTCTTT
TRBJ1-3	NA	NA	TRBV7-2	CASSLGREGGNTIYF	TGTGCCAGCAGCTTAGGCAGGGAAGGTGGAAACACCATATATTTT
TRBJ1-5	NA	NA	TRBV10-3	CAIAESVDQPQHF	TGTGCCATCGCCGAATCCGTCGATCAGCCCCAGCATTTT
TRBJ1-2	TRBD1	NA	TRBV5-4	CASSLGQPNYGYTF	TGTGCCAGCAGCCTGGGACAGCCTAACTATGGCTACACCTTC
TRBJ2-7	TRBD1	NA	TRBV7-9	CASSLMGRVDRDYEQYF	TGTGCCAGCAGCTTAATGGGGCGAGTAGACAGGGACTACGAGCAGTACTTC
TRBJ2-4	TRBD2	NA	TRBV7-2	CASSLATGGVAKNIQYF	TGTGCCAGCAGCTTAGCTACCGGGGGGGTAGCCAAAAACATTCAGTACTTC
TRBJ2-2	TRBD1	NA	TRBV7-3	CASSSGQGSTGELFF	TGTGCCAGCAGCTCCGGACAGGGGAGCACCGGGGAGCTGTTTTTT
TRBJ1-5	NA	NA	TRBV15	CATSSKKAVGQPQHF	TGTGCCACCAGCAGTAAAAAGGCTGTGGGCCAGCCCCAGCATTTT
TRBJ2-2	TRBD1	NA	TRBV2	CASQTGGNTGELFF	TGTGCCAGCCAGACAGGGGGGAACACCGGGGAGCTGTTTTTT
TRBJ1-1	NA	NA	TRBV19	CASSTRSRGVNTEAFF	TGTGCCAGTAGTACCCGAAGCAGGGGAGTGAACACTGAAGCTTTCTTT
TRBJ2-3	NA	NA	TRBV7-9	CASSDRRWGPPDTQYF	TGTGCCAGCAGCGACAGGAGGTGGGGCCCCCCAGATACGCAGTATTTT
TRBJ1-5	NA	NA	TRBV2	CASRAGYSNQPQHF	TGTGCCAGCAGAGCAGGGTATAGCAATCAGCCCCAGCATTTT
TRBJ1-1	NA	NA	TRBV27	CASSWGTNTEAFF	TGTGCCAGCAGTTGGGGGACGAACACTGAAGCTTTCTTT
TRBJ1-1	NA	NA	TRBV20-1	CSATRSNTEAFF	TGCAGTGCTACCAGGTCCAACACTGAAGCTTTCTTT
TRBJ1-5	NA	NA	TRBV20-1	CSAKGGDNQPQHF	TGCAGTGCTAAAGGGGGGGACAATCAGCCCCAGCATTTT
TRBJ1-6	NA	NA	TRBV14	CASSQERGMSSPLHF	TGTGCCAGCAGCCAAGAGCGGGGTATGAGTTCACCCCTCCACTTT
TRBJ1-5	NA	NA	TRBV7-2	CASSLSRDSNQPQHF	TGTGCCAGCAGCTTAAGCAGGGATAGCAATCAGCCCCAGCATTTT
TRBJ1-1	NA	NA	TRBV11-3	CASSPFNTEAFF	TGTGCCAGCAGCCCGTTTAACACTGAAGCTTTCTTT
TRBJ2-5	NA	NA	TRBV6-5	CASSYSRVQETQYF	TGTGCCAGCAGTTACTCGAGGGTCCAAGAGACCCAGTACTTC
TRBJ2-3	NA	few	TRBV6-1	CASWGGTMGTDTQYF	TGTGCCAGCTGGGGCGGGACGATGGGCACAGATACGCAGTATTTT
TRBJ1-6	TRBD1	NA	TRBV11-1	CASSLWDRDSPLHF	TGTGCCAGCAGCTTATGGGACAGGGATTCACCCCTCCACTTT
TRBJ1-2	NA	few	TRBV28	CASTGEGSWGYTF	TGTGCCAGCACCGGGGAGGGGAGCTGGGGCTACACCTTC
TRBJ1-2	NA	NA	TRBV20-1	CSAPGSGGGGYTF	TGCAGTGCTCCCGGGTCCGGGGGAGGTGGCTACACCTTC
TRBJ1-2	NA	NA	TRBV6-1	CASTIGTLPTDGYTF	TGTGCCAGTACTATCGGGACTCTGCCGACAGATGGCTACACCTTC
TRBJ2-1	NA	NA	TRBV25-1	CATTMGRGAGGGPRNEQFF	TGTGCCACTACTATGGGACGGGGGGCTGGGGGAGGGCCTAGGAATGAGCAGTTCTTC
TRBJ2-7	NA	few	TRBV20-1	CSARVGDEQYF	TGCAGTGCTAGAGTGGGGGACGAGCAGTACTTC
TRBJ2-4	NA	NA	TRBV20-1	CSARGQGNIQYF	TGCAGTGCTAGAGGGCAGGGAAACATTCAGTACTTC
TRBJ1-1	TRBD1	NA	TRBV6-2/TRBV6-3	CASIPTGGTMNTEAFF	TGTGCCAGCATTCCGACAGGGGGTACGATGAACACTGAAGCTTTCTTT
TRBJ2-7	NA	NA	TRBV20-1	CSARATTPYEQYF	TGCAGTGCTAGAGCAACGACACCCTACGAGCAGTACTTC
TRBJ2-5	NA	NA	TRBV5-6	CASSWSGGLRETQYF	TGTGCCAGCAGCTGGTCCGGGGGGCTGAGGGAGACCCAGTACTTC
TRBJ2-3	NA	NA	TRBV11-2	CASSLTVTATDTQYF	TGTGCCAGCAGCTTAACCGTTACTGCCACAGATACGCAGTATTTT
TRBJ2-7	TRBD2	NA	TRBV20-1	CSARDPERGGSYEQYF	TGCAGTGCTAGAGATCCGGAGCGGGGGGGCTCCTACGAGCAGTACTTC
TRBJ1-2	TRBD1	NA	TRBV6-1	CASGQENLVGYTF	TGTGCCAGCGGACAGGAGAACTTGGTTGGCTACACCTTC
TRBJ1-2	NA	few	TRBV7-3	CASSPSPNYGYTF	TGTGCCAGCAGCCCAAGCCCGAACTATGGCTACACCTTC
TRBJ2-7	NA	NA	TRBV28	CASGAERSHYEQYF	TGTGCCAGCGGGGCCGAACGCTCTCACTACGAGCAGTACTTC
TRBJ1-2	TRBD1	NA	TRBV20-1	CSVGGTEVNSYTF	TGCAGTGTTGGGGGGACAGAAGTTAATAGCTACACCTTC